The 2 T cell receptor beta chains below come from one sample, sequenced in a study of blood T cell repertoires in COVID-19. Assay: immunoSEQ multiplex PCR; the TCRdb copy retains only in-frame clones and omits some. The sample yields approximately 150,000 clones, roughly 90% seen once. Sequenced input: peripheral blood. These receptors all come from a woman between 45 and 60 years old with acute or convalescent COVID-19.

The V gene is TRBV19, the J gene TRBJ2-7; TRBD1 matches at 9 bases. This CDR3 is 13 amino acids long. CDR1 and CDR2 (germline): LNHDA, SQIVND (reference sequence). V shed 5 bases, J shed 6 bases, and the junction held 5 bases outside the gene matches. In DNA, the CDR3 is TGTGCCAGTAGTGAAACAGGGGGCGCCGAGCAGTACTTC. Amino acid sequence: CASSETGGAEQYF.

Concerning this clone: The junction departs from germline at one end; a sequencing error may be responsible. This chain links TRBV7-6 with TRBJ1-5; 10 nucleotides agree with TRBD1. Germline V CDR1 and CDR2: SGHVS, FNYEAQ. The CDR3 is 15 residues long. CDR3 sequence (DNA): TGTGCCAGCAGTTTAGGGACAGGGGATGCTCAGCCCCAGCATTTT. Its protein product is CASSLGTGDAQPQHF. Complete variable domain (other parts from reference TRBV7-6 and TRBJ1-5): GAGVSQSPRYKVTKRGQDVALRCDPISGHVSLYWYRQALGQGPEFLTYFNYEAQQDKSGLPNDRFSAERPEGSISTLTIQRTEQRDSAMYRCASSLGTGDAQPQHFGDGTRLSIL.